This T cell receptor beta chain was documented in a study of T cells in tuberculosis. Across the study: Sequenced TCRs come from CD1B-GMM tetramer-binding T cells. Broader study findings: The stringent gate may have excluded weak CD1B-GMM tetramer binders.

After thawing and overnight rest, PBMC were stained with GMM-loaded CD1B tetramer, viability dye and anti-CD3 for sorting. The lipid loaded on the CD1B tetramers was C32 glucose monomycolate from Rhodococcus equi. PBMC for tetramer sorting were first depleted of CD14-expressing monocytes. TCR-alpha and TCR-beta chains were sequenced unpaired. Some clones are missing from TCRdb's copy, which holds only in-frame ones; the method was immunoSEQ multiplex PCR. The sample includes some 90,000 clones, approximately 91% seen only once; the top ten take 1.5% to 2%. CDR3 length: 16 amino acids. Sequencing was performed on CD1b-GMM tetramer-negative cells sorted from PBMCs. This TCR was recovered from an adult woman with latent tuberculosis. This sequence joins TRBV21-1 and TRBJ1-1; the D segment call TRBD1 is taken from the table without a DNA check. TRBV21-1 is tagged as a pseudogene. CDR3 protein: CASSSIYGTGVTEAFF. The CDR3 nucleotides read TGTGCCAGCAGCTCCATATATGGCACAGGGGTCACTGAAGCTTTCTTT.